The rows below give T cell receptor beta chains drawn from one sample of a study of cytomegalovirus exposure and HLA in healthy donors. Sequenced by immunoSEQ multiplex PCR; TCRdb stores in-frame clones only, minus some. The sample consists of 150,000 to 200,000 clones, 68% of them appearing once. The sequencing sample was made of PBMCs. The receptors were gathered from a man between 50 and 59 years old in good health and CMV-seronegative. Both conserved end residues are part of each CDR3. The D gene is left open where the match is weak.

V gene,D gene,CDR3 protein
TRBV7-6,TRBD1,CASSLGQFTGELFF
TRBV7-9,TRBD1,CSSSLGQLEQYF
TRBV5-1,.,CASSVGGPADGYTF
TRBV19,.,CASKSLEGTDTQYF
TRBV7-8,TRBD1,CASTLLEGAKSNQPQHF
TRBV29-1,.,CSVDNSFYGYTF
TRBV5-1,TRBD1,CASSTVRQGGNGYTF
TRBV7-2,TRBD2,CASSLGLAGGQYEQYF
TRBV4-1,TRBD1,CASSQPDRGVYGYTF
TRBV5-1,TRBD2,CASNRGDTYEQYF
TRBV7-9,TRBD2,CASSSFPAGSETQYF
TRBV5-1,TRBD1,CASRGTGAGYTEAFF
TRBV5-1,.,CASSPLPGETQYF
TRBV5-1,TRBD1,CASSPEGTGYEQYF
TRBV19,TRBD1,CASSIPTGANTGELFF
TRBV6-1,TRBD2,CASSLERGTKNEQFF
TRBV18,TRBD1,CASSPYQGDNQPQHF
TRBV4-2,TRBD2,CASSQDTSGGGTQYF
TRBV25-1,.,CASSKGSYEQYF
TRBV5-4,TRBD1,CASSFGTEKNIQYF
TRBV9,TRBD1,CASSVGDRGRSNEKLFF
TRBV6-5,TRBD1,CATGRGDRGSHEQYF
TRBV14,TRBD2,CASSQGLAVAGELFF
TRBV5-4,TRBD1,CASSFGGQGLNEQYF
TRBV7-2,.,CASTSFHEQYF
TRBV11-3,TRBD1,CASSFGGDRVDGNTIYF
TRBV6-1,.,CASSEVRGYEQYF
TRBV5-1,.,CASSLEQGRNTEAFF
TRBV5-8,.,CASSLASDSSYEQYF
TRBV6-1,.,CASIPPRVYEQYF
TRBV5-1,TRBD2,CASSRGGGAPDTQYF
TRBV5-1,TRBD1,CASSLGDRDEKLFF
TRBV6-6,.,CASSYRRGGETQYF
TRBV5-1,.,CASSLAPGFGEQYF
TRBV28,.,CASRSPGNSNQPQHF
TRBV6-5,TRBD2,CASRGRGVSYEQYF
TRBV6-1,TRBD2,CASSVKRGGGIDTQYF
TRBV19,TRBD2,CASSIFGGQETQYF
TRBV5-1,TRBD2,CASSLGLDTGELFF
TRBV7-2,TRBD2,CASSPQRGAGYEQYF
TRBV6-4,.,CASTGQGTQAFF
TRBV27,TRBD1,CASSLTGALDYGYTF